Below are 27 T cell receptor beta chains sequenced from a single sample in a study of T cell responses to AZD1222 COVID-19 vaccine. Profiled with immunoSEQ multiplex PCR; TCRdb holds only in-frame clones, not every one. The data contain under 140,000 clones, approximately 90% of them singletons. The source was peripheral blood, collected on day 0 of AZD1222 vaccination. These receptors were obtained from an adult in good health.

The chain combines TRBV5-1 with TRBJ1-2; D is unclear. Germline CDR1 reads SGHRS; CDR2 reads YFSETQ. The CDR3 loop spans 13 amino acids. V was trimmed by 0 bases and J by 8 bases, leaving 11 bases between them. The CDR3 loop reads CASSLEASKGYTF. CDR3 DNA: TGCGCCAGCAGCTTGGAGGCATCTAAGGGCTACACCTTC. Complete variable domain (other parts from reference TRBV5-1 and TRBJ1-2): KAGVTQTPRYLIKTRGQQVTLSCSPISGHRSVSWYQQTPGQGLQFLFEYFSETQRNKGNFPGRFSGRQFSNSRSEMNVSTLELGDSALYLCASSLEASKGYTFGSGTRLTVV.

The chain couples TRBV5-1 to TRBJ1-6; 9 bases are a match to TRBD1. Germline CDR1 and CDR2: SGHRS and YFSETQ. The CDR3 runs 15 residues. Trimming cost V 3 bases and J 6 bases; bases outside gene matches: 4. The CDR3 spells CASSWGQGGNSPLHF. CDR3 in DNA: TGCGCCAGCAGCTGGGGACAGGGTGGTAATTCACCCCTCCACTTT.

The CDR3 protein is CATSSRSNSPLHF. DNA for the CDR3: TGTGCCACCAGCAGCCGAAGTAATTCACCCCTCCACTTT. V and J are TRBV15 and TRBJ1-6; D gene ambiguous. The CDR3 runs 13 residues. V was clipped by 3 bases and J by 6 bases, with 6 bases between them. Looked up from germline, CDR1 is LNHNV and CDR2 is YYDKDF (reference sequence).

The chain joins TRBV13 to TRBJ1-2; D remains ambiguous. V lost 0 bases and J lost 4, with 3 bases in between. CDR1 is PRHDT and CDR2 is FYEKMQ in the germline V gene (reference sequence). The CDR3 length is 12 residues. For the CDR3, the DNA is TGTGCCAGCAGCTTAGGAACCTATGGCTACACCTTC. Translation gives CASSLGTYGYTF.

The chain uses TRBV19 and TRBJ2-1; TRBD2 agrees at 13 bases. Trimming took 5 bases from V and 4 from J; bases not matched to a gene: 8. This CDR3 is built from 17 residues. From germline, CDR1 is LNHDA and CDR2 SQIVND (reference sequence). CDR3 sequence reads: CASSSRTSGSGYNEQFF. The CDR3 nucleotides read TGTGCCAGTAGTTCAAGGACTAGCGGGAGTGGATACAATGAGCAGTTCTTC.

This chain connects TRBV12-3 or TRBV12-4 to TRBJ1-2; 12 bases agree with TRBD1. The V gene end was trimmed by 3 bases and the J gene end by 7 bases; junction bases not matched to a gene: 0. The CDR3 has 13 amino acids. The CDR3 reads CASSLGQGAGYTF. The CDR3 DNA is TGTGCCAGCAGTTTGGGACAGGGGGCTGGCTACACCTTC.

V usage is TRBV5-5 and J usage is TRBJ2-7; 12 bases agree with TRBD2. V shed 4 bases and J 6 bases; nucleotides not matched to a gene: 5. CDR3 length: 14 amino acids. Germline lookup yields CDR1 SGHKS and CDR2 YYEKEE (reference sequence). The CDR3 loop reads CASSQGLAGIEQYF. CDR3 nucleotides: TGTGCCAGCAGCCAAGGACTAGCGGGAATCGAGCAGTACTTC.

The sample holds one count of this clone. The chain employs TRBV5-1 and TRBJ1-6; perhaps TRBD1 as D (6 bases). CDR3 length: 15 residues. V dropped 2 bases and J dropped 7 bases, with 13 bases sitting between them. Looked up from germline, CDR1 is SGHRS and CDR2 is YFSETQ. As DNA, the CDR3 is TGCGCCAGCAGCTTAAGGGGGAGCGAAAATTCACCCCTCCACTTT. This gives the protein CASSLRGSENSPLHF.

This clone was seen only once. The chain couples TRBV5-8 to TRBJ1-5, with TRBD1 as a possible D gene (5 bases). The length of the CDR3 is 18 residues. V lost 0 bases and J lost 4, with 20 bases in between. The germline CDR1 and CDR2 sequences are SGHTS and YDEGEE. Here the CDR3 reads CASSLAGDFRDVNQPQHF. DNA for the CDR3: TGTGCCAGCAGCTTGGCCGGGGACTTCAGGGACGTAAATCAGCCCCAGCATTTT. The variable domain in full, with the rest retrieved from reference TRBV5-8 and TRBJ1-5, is EAGVTQSPTHLIKTRGQQATLRCSPISGHTSVYWYQQALGLGLQFLLWYDEGEERNRGNFPPRFSGRQFPNYSSELNVNALELEDSALYLCASSLAGDFRDVNQPQHFGDGTRLSIL.

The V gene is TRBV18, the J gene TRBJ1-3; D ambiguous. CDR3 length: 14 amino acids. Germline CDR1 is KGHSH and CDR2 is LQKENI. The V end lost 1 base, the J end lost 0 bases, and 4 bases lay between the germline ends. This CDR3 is CASSPRASGNTIYF. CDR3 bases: TGTGCCAGCTCACCACGGGCCTCTGGAAACACCATATATTTT.

CDR3 sequence reads: CSVAPAYGYTF. In DNA form, the CDR3 reads TGCAGCGTTGCCCCCGCGTATGGCTACACCTTC. The chain joins TRBV29-1 to TRBJ1-2; D is ambiguous. CDR3 length equals 11 residues. V was cut by 4 bases and J by 5 bases, with 8 bases left in between. Germline CDR1 reads SQVTM; CDR2 reads ANQGSEA.

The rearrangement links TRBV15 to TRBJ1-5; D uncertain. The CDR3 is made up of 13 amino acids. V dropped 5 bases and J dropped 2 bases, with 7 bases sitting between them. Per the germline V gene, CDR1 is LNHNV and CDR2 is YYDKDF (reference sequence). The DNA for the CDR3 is TGTGCCACCAGCTCGGCCCGCAATCAGCCCCAGCATTTT. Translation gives CATSSARNQPQHF.

CDR3 DNA sequence: TGCGCCAGCGGAGAAGGGGGGTACCAAGAGACCCAGTACTTC. This translates into CASGEGGYQETQYF. This chain uses TRBV5-1 with TRBJ2-5; D could derive from TRBD1 or TRBD2 (6 bases each). Trimming took off 7 bases at V and 0 bases at J, with 13 bases between the two ends. CDR1 is SGHRS, CDR2 YFSETQ, per germline. This CDR3 is built from 14 residues.

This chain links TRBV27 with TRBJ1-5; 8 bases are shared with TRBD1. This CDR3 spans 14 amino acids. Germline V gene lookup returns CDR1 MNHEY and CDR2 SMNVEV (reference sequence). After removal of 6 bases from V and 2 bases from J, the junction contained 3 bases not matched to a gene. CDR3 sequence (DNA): TGTGCCAGCAGACCGGGACAGGGCAATCAGCCCCAGCATTTT. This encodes CASRPGQGNQPQHF.

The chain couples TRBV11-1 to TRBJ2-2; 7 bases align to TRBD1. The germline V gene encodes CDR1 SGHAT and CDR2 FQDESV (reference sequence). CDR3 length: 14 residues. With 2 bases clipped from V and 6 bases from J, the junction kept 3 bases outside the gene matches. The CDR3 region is CASSLLRGPGELFF. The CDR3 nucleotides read TGTGCCAGCAGCTTATTGAGGGGGCCCGGGGAGCTGTTTTTT.

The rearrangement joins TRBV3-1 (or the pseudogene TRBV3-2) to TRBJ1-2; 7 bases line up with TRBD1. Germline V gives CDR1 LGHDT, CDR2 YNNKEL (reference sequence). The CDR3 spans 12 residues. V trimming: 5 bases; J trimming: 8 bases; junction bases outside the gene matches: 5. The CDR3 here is CASSDRAPGYTF. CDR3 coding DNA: TGTGCCAGCAGCGACAGGGCCCCAGGCTACACCTTC.

As DNA, the CDR3 is TGTGCCAGCTCACCAGGGGGGACCAATTCACCCCTCCACTTT. Translation: CASSPGGTNSPLHF. J is TRBJ1-6 and V is TRBV18, with a possible D match to TRBD1 (5 bases). Germline assignment: CDR1 KGHSH and CDR2 LQKENI. This CDR3 comprises 14 residues. The V and J ends lost 2 bases and 7 bases respectively, with 9 bases between them.

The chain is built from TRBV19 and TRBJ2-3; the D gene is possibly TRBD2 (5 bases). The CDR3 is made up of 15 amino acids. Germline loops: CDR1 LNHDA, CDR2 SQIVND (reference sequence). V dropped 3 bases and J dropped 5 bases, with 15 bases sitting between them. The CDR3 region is CASSISAAPVDTQYF. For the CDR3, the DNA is TGTGCCAGTAGTATCTCAGCGGCACCCGTAGATACGCAGTATTTT.

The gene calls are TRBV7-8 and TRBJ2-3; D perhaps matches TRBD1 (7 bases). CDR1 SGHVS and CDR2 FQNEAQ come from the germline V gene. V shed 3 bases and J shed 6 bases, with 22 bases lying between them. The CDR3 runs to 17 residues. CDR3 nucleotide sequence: TGTGCCAGCAGCTTTATGTCTCAGGGGGGCCGGCGGGATACGCAGTATTTT. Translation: CASSFMSQGGRRDTQYF.

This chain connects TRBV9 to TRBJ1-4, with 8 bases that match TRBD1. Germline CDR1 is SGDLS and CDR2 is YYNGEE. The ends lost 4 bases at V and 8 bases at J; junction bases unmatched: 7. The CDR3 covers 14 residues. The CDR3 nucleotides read TGTGCCAGCAGCCCGGGGACAGGTGGAGAAAAACTGTTTTTT. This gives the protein CASSPGTGGEKLFF.

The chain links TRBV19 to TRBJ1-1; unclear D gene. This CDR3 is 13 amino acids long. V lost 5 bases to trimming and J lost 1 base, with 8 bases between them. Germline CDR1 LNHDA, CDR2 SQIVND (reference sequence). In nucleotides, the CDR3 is TGTGCCAGTAGTTACGAGCGGAACACTGAAGCTTTCTTT. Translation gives CASSYERNTEAFF.

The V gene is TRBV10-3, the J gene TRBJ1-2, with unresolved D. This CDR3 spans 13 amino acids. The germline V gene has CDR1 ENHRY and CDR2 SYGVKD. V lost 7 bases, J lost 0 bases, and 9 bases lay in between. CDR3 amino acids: CAITGAANYGYTF. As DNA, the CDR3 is TGTGCCATCACTGGCGCAGCTAACTATGGCTACACCTTC.

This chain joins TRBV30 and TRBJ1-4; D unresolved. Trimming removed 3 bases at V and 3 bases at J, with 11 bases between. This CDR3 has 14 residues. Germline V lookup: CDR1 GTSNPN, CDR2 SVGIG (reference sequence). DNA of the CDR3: TGTGCCTGGAGCGATAGTACGCCTAATGAAAAACTGTTTTTT. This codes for CAWSDSTPNEKLFF.

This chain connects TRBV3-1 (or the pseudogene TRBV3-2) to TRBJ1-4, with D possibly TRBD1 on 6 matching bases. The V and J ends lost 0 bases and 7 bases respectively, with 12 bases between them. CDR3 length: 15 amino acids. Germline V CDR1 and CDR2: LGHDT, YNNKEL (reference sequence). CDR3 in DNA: TGTGCCAGCAGCCAAGAGATACAGGGATCTGAAAAACTGTTTTTT. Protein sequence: CASSQEIQGSEKLFF.

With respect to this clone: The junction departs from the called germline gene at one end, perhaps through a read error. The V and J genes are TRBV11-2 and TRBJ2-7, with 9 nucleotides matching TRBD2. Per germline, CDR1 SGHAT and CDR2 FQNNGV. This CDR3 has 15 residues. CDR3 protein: CASSYLAGSSSEQYF. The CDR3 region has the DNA TGTGCCAGCAGCTATCTAGCGGGGAGCTCCTCCGAGCAGTACTTC.

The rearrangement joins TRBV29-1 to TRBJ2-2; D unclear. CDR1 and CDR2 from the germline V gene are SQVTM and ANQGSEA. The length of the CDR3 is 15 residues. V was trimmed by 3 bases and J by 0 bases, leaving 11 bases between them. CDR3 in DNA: TGCAGCGTTGAGTCCGGGCTCTCGAACACCGGGGAGCTGTTTTTT. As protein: CSVESGLSNTGELFF.

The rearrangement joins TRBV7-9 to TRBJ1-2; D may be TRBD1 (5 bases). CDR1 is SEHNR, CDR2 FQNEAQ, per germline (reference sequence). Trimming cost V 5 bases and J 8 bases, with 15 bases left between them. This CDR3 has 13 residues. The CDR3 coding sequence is TGTGCCAGCAGCGAGACAGCCGGTATAGGCTACACCTTC. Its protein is CASSETAGIGYTF.